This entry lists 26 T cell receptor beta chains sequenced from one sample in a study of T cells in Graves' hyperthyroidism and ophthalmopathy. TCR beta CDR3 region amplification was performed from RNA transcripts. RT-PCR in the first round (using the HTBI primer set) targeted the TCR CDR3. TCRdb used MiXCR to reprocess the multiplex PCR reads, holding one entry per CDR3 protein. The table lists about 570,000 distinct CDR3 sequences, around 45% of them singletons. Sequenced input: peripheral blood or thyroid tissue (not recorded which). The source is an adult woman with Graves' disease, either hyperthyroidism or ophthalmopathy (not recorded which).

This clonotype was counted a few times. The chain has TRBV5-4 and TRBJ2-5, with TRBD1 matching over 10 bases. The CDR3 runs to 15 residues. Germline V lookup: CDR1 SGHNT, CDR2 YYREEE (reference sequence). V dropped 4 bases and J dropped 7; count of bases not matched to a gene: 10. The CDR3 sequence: CASSGGTGVEGTQYF. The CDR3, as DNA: TGTGCCAGCAGCGGGGGGACAGGGGTTGAGGGGACCCAGTACTTC.

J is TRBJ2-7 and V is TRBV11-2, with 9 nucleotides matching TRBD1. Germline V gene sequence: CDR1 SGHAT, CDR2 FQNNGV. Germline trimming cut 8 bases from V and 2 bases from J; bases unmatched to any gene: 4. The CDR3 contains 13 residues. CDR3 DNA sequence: TGTGCCAGCCGACAGGGGGAAACCTACGAGCAGTACTTC. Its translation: CASRQGETYEQYF.

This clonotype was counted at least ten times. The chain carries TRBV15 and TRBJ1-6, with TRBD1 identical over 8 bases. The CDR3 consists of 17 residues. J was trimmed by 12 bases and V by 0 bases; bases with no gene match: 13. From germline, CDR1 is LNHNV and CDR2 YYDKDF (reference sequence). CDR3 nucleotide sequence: TGTGCCACCAGCAGAGATAGGTTTCAGGGGGCCCACGAACCCCTCCACTTT. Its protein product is CATSRDRFQGAHEPLHF.

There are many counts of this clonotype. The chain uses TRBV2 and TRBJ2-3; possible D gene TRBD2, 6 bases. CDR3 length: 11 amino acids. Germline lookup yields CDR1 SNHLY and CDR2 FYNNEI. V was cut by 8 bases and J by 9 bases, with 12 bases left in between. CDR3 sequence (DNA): TGTGCCAGCGGTAGCGGAGGCACGCAGTATTTT. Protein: CASGSGGTQYF.

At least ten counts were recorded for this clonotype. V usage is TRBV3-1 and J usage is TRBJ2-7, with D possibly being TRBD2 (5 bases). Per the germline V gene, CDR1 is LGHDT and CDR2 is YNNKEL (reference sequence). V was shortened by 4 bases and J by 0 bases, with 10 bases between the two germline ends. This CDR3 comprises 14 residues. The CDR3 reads CASSRGRSSYEQYF. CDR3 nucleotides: TGTGCCAGCAGCCGCGGGCGTAGCTCCTACGAGCAGTACTTC.

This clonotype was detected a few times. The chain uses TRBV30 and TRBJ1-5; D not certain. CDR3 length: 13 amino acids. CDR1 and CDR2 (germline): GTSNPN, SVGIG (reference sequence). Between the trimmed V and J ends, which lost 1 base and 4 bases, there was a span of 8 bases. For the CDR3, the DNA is TGTGCCTGGAGTGGACACCAAAATCAGCCCCAGCATTTT. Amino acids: CAWSGHQNQPQHF.

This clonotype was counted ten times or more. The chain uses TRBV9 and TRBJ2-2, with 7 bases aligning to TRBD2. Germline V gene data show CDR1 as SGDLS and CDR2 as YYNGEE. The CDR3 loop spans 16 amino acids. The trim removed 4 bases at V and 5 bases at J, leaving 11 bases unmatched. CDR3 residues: CASSPSSGFETGELFF. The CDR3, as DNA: TGTGCCAGCAGCCCCTCTAGCGGTTTTGAGACCGGGGAGCTGTTTTTT.

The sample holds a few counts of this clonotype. The CDR3 loop reads CASSRGEDGYTF. The CDR3 DNA is TGTGCCAGCTCACGAGGGGAGGATGGCTACACCTTC. The rearrangement joins TRBV18 to TRBJ1-2, with TRBD1 as a possible D gene (5 bases). This CDR3 has 12 amino acids. V lost 4 bases, J lost 6 bases, and 9 bases lay in between. Per the germline V gene, CDR1 is KGHSH and CDR2 is LQKENI.

The CDR3 DNA reads TGTGCCAGCAGTTACCAGGTCCCGTACCGCAACACTGAAGCTTTCTTT. This encodes CASSYQVPYRNTEAFF. The chain is built from TRBV27 and TRBJ1-1, with unresolved D. The CDR3 covers 16 residues. The germline V gene has CDR1 MNHEY and CDR2 SMNVEV (reference sequence). Trimming shortened V by 4 bases and J by 2 bases, and 17 bases separated the two germline ends.

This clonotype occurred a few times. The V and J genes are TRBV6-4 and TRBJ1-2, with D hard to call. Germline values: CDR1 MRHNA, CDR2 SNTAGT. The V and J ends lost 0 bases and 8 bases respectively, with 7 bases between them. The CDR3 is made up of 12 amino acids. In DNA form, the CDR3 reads TGTGCCAGCAGTGACTCGACGGGGGGCTACACCTTC. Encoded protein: CASSDSTGGYTF.

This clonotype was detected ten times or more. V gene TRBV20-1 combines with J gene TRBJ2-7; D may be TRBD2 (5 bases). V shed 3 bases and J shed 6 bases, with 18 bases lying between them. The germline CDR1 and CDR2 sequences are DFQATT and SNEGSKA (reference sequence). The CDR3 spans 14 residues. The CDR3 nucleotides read TGCAGTGCTAGGCGGGTGGTAGGTACCTCCGAGCAGTACTTC. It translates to CSARRVVGTSEQYF.

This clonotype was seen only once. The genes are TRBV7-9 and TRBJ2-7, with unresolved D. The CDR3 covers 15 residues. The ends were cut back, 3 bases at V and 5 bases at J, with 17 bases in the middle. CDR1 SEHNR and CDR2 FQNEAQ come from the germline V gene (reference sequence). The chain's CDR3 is CASSFGSAALNEQYF. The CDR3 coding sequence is TGTGCCAGCAGCTTTGGCAGTGCGGCCCTTAACGAGCAGTACTTC.

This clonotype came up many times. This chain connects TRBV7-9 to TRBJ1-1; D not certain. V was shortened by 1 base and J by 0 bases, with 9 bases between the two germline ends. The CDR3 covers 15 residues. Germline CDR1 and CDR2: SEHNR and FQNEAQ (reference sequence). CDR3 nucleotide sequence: TGTGCCAGCAGCTTAGTCGTAGTTTTGAACACTGAAGCTTTCTTT. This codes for CASSLVVVLNTEAFF.

The CDR3 sequence is CSVELDYEQYF. The CDR3 nucleotides are TGCAGCGTTGAGTTGGACTACGAGCAGTACTTC. V is TRBV29-1 and J is TRBJ2-7, with D uncertain. Deletions cut 3 bases from V and 3 bases from J, with 6 bases between. Germline CDR1 SQVTM, CDR2 ANQGSEA. The CDR3 is 11 amino acids.

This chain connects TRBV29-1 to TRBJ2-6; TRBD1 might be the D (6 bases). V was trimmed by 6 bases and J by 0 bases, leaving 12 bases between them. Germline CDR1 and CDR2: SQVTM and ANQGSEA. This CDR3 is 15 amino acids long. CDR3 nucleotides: TGCAGCGTGTCTACGGGACACTCTGGGGCCAACGTCCTGACTTTC. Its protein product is CSVSTGHSGANVLTF.

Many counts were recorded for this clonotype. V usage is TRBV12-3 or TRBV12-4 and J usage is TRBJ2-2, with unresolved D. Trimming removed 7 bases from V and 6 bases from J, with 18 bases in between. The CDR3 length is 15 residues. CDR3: CASIMTAFRPGELFF. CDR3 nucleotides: TGTGCCAGCATCATGACGGCATTCCGTCCCGGGGAGCTGTTTTTT.

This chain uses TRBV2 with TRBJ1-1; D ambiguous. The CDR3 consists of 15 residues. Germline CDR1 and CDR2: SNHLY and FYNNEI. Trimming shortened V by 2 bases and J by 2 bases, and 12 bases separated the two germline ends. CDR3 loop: CASSESGRINTEAFF. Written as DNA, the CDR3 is TGTGCCAGCAGTGAAAGCGGACGGATAAACACTGAAGCTTTCTTT. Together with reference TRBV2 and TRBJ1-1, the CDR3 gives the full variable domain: EPEVTQTPSHQVTQMGQEVILRCVPISNHLYFYWYRQILGQKVEFLVSFYNNEISEKSEIFDDQFSVERPDGSNFTLKIRSTKLEDSAMYFCASSESGRINTEAFFGQGTRLTVV.

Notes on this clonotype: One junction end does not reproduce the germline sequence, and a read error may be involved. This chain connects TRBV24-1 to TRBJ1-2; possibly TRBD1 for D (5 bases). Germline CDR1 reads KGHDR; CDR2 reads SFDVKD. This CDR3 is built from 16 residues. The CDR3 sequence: CAASDSSSAGSYGYTF. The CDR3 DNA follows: TGTGCCGCCAGTGATTCTTCTTCGGCAGGGTCCTATGGCTACACCTTC.

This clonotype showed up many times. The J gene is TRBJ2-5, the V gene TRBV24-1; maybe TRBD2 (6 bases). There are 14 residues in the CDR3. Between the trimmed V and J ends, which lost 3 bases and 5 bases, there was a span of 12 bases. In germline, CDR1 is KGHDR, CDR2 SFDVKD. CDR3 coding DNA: TGTGCCACCAGTGATCTCGGACGGGAGGAGACCCAGTACTTC. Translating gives CATSDLGREETQYF.

The CDR3 protein is CSVVSPSYEQYF. The CDR3 coding sequence is TGCAGCGTTGTTTCCCCTTCCTACGAGCAGTACTTC. The chain recombines TRBV29-1 with TRBJ2-7; no definite D call. Germline V CDR1 and CDR2: SQVTM, ANQGSEA. The CDR3 sequence is 12 residues long. Trimming stripped 4 bases from V and 1 base from J, with 8 bases between.

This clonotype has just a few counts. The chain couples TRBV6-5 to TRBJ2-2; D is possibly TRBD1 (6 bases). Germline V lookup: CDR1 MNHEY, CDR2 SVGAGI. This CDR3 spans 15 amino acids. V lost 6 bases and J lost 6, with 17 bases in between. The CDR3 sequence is CASSYQQGYPGELFF. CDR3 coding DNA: TGTGCCAGCAGCTATCAACAGGGATATCCCGGGGAGCTGTTTTTT.

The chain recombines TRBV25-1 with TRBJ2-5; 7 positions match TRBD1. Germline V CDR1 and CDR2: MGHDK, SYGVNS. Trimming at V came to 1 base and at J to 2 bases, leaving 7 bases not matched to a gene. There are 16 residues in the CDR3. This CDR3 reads CASSEFRDRRQETQYF. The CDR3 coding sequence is TGTGCCAGCAGTGAATTTCGGGACAGAAGGCAAGAGACCCAGTACTTC. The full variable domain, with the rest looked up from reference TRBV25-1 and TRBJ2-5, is EADIYQTPRYLVIGTGKKITLECSQTMGHDKMYWYQQDPGMELHLIHYSYGVNSTEKGDLSSESTVSRIRTEHFPLTLESARPSHTSQYLCASSEFRDRRQETQYFGPGTRLLVL.

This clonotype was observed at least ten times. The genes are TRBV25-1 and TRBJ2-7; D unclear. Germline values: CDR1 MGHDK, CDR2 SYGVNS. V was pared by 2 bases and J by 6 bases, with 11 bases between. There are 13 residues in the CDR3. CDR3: CASSEEAPIEQYF. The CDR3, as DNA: TGTGCCAGCAGTGAAGAGGCTCCGATCGAGCAGTACTTC.

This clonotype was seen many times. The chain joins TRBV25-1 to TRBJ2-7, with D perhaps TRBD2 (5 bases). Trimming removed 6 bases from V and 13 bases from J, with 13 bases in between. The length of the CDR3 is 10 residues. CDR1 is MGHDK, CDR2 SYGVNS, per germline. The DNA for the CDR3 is TGTGCCAGCAGCCGTGGAGGTTATTACTTC. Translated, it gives CASSRGGYYF.

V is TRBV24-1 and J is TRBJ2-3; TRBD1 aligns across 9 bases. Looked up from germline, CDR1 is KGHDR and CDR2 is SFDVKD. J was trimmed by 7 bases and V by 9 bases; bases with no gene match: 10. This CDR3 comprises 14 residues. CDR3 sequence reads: CATETGQGVNTQYF. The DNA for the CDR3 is TGTGCCACCGAAACGGGACAGGGCGTTAATACGCAGTATTTT.

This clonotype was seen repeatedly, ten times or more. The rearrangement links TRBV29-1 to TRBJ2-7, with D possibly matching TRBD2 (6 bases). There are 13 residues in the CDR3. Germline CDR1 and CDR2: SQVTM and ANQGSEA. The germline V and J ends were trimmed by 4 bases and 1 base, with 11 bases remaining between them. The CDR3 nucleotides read TGCAGCGTTGGGGACTTACTGTCCTACGAGCAGTACTTC. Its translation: CSVGDLLSYEQYF.